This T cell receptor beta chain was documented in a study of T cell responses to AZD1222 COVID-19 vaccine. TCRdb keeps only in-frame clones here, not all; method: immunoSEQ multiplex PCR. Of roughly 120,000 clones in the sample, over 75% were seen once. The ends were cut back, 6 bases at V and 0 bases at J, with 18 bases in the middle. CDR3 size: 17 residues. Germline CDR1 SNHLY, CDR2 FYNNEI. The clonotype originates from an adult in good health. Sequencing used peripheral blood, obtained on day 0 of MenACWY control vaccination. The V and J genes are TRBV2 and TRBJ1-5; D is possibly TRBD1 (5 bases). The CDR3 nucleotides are TGTGCCAGCAGGTTCGGGGCTAACAGCAATAGCAATCAGCCCCAGCATTTT. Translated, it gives CASRFGANSNSNQPQHF.